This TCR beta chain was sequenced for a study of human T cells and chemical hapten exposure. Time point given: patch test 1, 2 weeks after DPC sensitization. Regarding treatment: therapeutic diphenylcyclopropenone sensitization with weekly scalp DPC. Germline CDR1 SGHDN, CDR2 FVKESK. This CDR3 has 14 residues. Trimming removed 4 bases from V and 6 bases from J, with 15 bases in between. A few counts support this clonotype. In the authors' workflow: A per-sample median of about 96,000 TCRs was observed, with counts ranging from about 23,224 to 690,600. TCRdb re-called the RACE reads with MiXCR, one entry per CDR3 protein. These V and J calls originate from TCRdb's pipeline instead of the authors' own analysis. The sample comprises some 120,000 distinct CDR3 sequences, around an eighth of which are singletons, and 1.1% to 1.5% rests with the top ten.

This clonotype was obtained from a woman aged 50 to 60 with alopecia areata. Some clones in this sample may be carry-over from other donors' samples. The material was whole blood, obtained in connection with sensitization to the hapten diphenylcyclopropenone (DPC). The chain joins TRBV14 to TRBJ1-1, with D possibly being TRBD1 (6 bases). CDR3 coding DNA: TGTGCCAGCAGCCCCCCGGGGGGCCGGCCTGAAGCTTTCTTT. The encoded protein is CASSPPGGRPEAFF.